The 7 T cell receptor beta chains listed next were all sequenced from one sample in a study of T cell repertoires in cytomegalovirus infection. In TCRdb, the reads were re-called with MiXCR into one record per CDR3 protein. The sample has about 230,000 distinct CDR3 sequences; under 25% are singletons. The sample taken for sequencing was CD8+ T cells from PBMCs. The receptor set was obtained from a human donor in good health (CMV status not recorded). Some clones in this sample may be carry-over from other donors' samples.

Many counts were recorded for this clonotype. The chain carries TRBV7-2 and TRBJ1-4; weak D call: TRBD1 (5 bases). There are 14 residues in the CDR3. Germline V gene sequence: CDR1 SGHTA, CDR2 FQGNSA. V gave up 5 bases and J gave up 8 bases, with 15 bases separating them. CDR3: CASSTQTVGEKLFF. The CDR3 DNA is TGTGCCAGCAGCACACAGACAGTCGGAGAAAAACTGTTTTTT.

This clonotype has a count of ten or more. The genes are TRBV19 and TRBJ1-1; no clear D gene. This CDR3 spans 13 amino acids. V lost 7 bases and J lost 2, with 11 bases in between. Germline V lookup: CDR1 LNHDA, CDR2 SQIVND (reference sequence). The CDR3 sequence is CASTPGGNTEAFF. The CDR3 DNA reads TGTGCCAGTACGCCGGGAGGCAACACTGAAGCTTTCTTT.

The rearrangement joins TRBV5-1 to TRBJ2-1; 7 nucleotides align to TRBD1. The V and J ends lost 4 bases and 0 bases, in that order; junction bases with no gene match: 19. Germline lookup yields CDR1 SGHRS and CDR2 YFSETQ. The length of the CDR3 is 20 residues. This CDR3 reads CASSLDGDSLWQSSYNEQFF. The CDR3 region has the DNA TGCGCCAGCAGCCTCGACGGGGACAGCCTTTGGCAATCCTCCTACAATGAGCAGTTCTTC.

For the CDR3, the DNA is TGTGCCAGCCTTGAGGAGACCCAGTACTTC. This translates into CASLEETQYF. The genes are TRBV2 and TRBJ2-5; D unresolved. V was trimmed by 8 bases and J by 5 bases, leaving 6 bases between them. Looked up from germline, CDR1 is SNHLY and CDR2 is FYNNEI. The CDR3 has 10 amino acids.

This clonotype was observed many times. The chain links TRBV12-3 or TRBV12-4 to TRBJ2-1, with D possibly being TRBD1 (5 bases). V was shortened by 4 bases and J by 5 bases, with 18 bases between the two germline ends. There are 16 residues in the CDR3. CDR3 in DNA: TGTGCCAGCAGTTCAACCCCGGTTAGCAGGGACAATGAGCAGTTCTTC. It specifies CASSSTPVSRDNEQFF.

This clonotype was picked up a small number of times. The chain recombines TRBV7-9 with TRBJ2-1; the match to TRBD2 covers 7 bases. The V gene's germline CDR1 is SEHNR and CDR2 FQNEAQ (reference sequence). Germline trimming cut 5 bases from V and 10 bases from J; bases unmatched to any gene: 5. The CDR3 runs 12 residues. The CDR3 loop reads CASSDILAEQFF. For the CDR3, the DNA is TGTGCCAGCAGCGATATACTAGCGGAGCAGTTCTTC. Looking up the rest from reference TRBV7-9 and TRBJ2-1 gives the full variable domain: DTGVSQNPRHKITKRGQNVTFRCDPISEHNRLYWYRQTLGQGPEFLTYFQNEAQLEKSRLLSDRFSAERPKGSFSTLEIQRTEQGDSAMYLCASSDILAEQFFGPGTRLTVL.

This clonotype has a count of ten or more. The chain combines TRBV7-8 with TRBJ1-1; TRBD1 might be the D (5 bases). Trimming cost V 5 bases and J 1 base, with 11 bases left between them. The CDR3 consists of 14 residues. Germline CDR1 SGHVS, CDR2 FQNEAQ. The CDR3 loop is CASSRQTENTEAFF. Written as DNA, the CDR3 is TGTGCCAGCAGCAGGCAGACAGAGAACACTGAAGCTTTCTTT.